The next 5 T cell receptor beta chains were all read from a single sample in a study of T cell responses to AZD1222 COVID-19 vaccine. Here immunoSEQ multiplex PCR was the method, and the copy in TCRdb shows in-frame clones only, minus some. The sample records around 72,000 clones, roughly 84% being singletons. The sample was peripheral blood, taken on day 0 of AZD1222 vaccination. The origin of the receptors is an adult in good health.

The rearrangement links TRBV10-3 to TRBJ1-2; unclear D gene. The V end lost 5 bases, the J end lost 8 bases, and 12 bases lay between the germline ends. CDR3 size: 12 residues. CDR1 ENHRY and CDR2 SYGVKD come from the germline V gene. For the CDR3, the DNA is TGTGCCATCAGTCTATTTTCACTGGGCTACACCTTC. Encoded protein: CAISLFSLGYTF.

The CDR3 is CASSEGWGFNSPLHF. The CDR3 nucleotides read TGTGCCAGCAGTGAAGGTTGGGGGTTTAATTCACCCCTCCACTTT. The chain employs TRBV2 and TRBJ1-6; tentative D call: TRBD1 (5 bases). CDR1 and CDR2 (germline): SNHLY, FYNNEI. V lost 1 base and J lost 6, with 10 bases in between. The CDR3 runs to 15 residues.

The table lists this clone with a few counts. The chain uses TRBV9 and TRBJ2-6, with D hard to call. CDR3 size: 16 residues. The germline V and J ends were trimmed by 3 bases and 2 bases, with 12 bases remaining between them. Germline V CDR1 and CDR2: SGDLS, YYNGEE. The CDR3 nucleotides read TGTGCCAGCAGCGAGGAAGGGTTACCTGGGGCCAACGTCCTGACTTTC. Its translation is CASSEEGLPGANVLTF. Full variable domain (rest looked up from reference TRBV9 and TRBJ2-6): DSGVTQTPKHLITATGQRVTLRCSPRSGDLSVYWYQQSLDQGLQFLIQYYNGEERAKGNILERFSAQQFPDLHSELNLSSLELGDSALYFCASSEEGLPGANVLTFGAGSRLTVL.

The chain's CDR3 is CASSQAGGGAGNTIYF. The DNA of the CDR3 is TGCGCCAGCAGCCAAGCTGGGGGGGGAGCGGGAAACACCATATATTTT. This chain connects TRBV4-1 to TRBJ1-3; maybe TRBD1 (5 bases). CDR1 is MGHRA and CDR2 is YSYEKL in the germline V gene. The CDR3 has 16 residues. Trimming cost V 1 base and J 4 bases, with 14 bases left between them.

This sequence joins TRBV19 and TRBJ1-2; D is possibly TRBD1 (5 bases). The CDR3 runs to 12 residues. The V end was cut by 4 bases, the J end by 5 bases, with 8 bases between. Germline V gives CDR1 LNHDA, CDR2 SQIVND (reference sequence). The CDR3, as DNA: TGTGCCAGTAGTACAGGGAAGTATGGCTACACCTTC. This sequence encodes CASSTGKYGYTF.